This T cell receptor (beta chain) comes out of a study of T cells in Graves' hyperthyroidism and ophthalmopathy. Study-wide background: Peripheral blood sampling occurred at initial diagnosis, before any treatment.

Notes on the study in general: The blood repertoire included most of the expanded thyroid clonotypes above 0.001.

RNA transcripts served as the template for amplifying TCR beta CDR3 regions. The study used the HTBI primer set for a first-round RT-PCR of the TCR CDR3. TCRdb recomputed calls from the multiplex PCR reads with MiXCR, one row per CDR3 protein. The table has some 700,000 distinct CDR3 sequences, about 18% seen once. Germline V lookup: CDR1 SNHLY, CDR2 FYNNEI. After removal of 3 bases from V and 0 bases from J, the junction contained 2 bases not matched to a gene. The CDR3 has 16 amino acids. The study excluded patients with uncontrolled infection, other autoimmune disease, pregnancy or lactation. Together with thyroid ultrasound, orbital computed tomography, serum thyroxine and TRAb, clinical symptoms were used for diagnoses. In its sample, this clonotype was seen many times. Its specificity is unknown.

The sequence derives from a man aged 50 or older with Graves' hyperthyroidism. The rearrangement joins TRBV2 to TRBJ2-2, with 9 bases that match TRBD1. Sequencing was carried out using blood. The chain's CDR3 is CASSDTGGTNTGELFF. The CDR3 DNA is TGTGCCAGCAGTGACACAGGGGGCACGAACACCGGGGAGCTGTTTTTT.